These 28 T cell receptor beta chains originate from one sample sequenced in a study of identical twins (TCRdb year 2016). Libraries were made using 5' RACE. This sample was sequenced with an Illumina HiSeq 2000. TCRdb itself trimmed the public reads at Q25 with fastp, ran MiXCR and retained productive beta chains. Each entry is one CDR3 protein sequence, shown with its most common DNA and genes. Across this sample there are roughly 1,500,000 distinct CDR3 sequences, with about 31% seen only once. Jointly, the top ten make up 0.27% of the sample. The sample taken for sequencing was cord blood. These receptors were collected from a newborn girl in good health.

About this clonotype itself: A much larger clonotype is one base distant, so this may be a read error. The rearrangement links TRBV29-1 to TRBJ2-1; TRBD1 aligns across 8 bases. This CDR3 spans 14 amino acids. Losses at the gene ends were 6 bases for V and 5 bases for J; bases not matched to a gene: 9. CDR1 is SQVTM and CDR2 is ANQGSEA in the germline V gene. The DNA of the CDR3 is TGCAGCGTACACAGGACAGGGAGCAACAATGAGCAGTTCTTC. This gives the protein CSVHRTGSNNEQFF.

This clonotype was seen a single time. This rearrangement joins TRBV6-1 to TRBJ2-2; TRBD2 aligns across 11 bases. The CDR3 length is 18 residues. Germline loops: CDR1 MNHNS, CDR2 SASEGT. Trimming removed 9 bases from V and 3 bases from J; junction bases left unmatched: 15. The CDR3: CASRGRLAGGGYTGELFF. CDR3 nucleotide sequence: TGTGCCAGTAGGGGTCGGCTAGCGGGAGGAGGGTACACCGGGGAGCTGTTTTTT.

This rearrangement joins TRBV4-2 to TRBJ2-7, with 9 bases fitting TRBD2. This CDR3 contains 17 residues. Unmatched junction bases numbered 14, after V lost 1 base and J lost 7 bases. Germline values: CDR1 LGHNA, CDR2 YNFKEQ. The DNA for the CDR3 is TGTGCCAGCAGCCAAGTCGGGCGGGAGGGCCATCGCAATGAGCAGTACTTC. This codes for CASSQVGREGHRNEQYF.

The CDR3 sequence is CASSPLTSGVPYEQYF. DNA of the CDR3: TGTGCCAGCAGTCCATTGACTAGCGGGGTACCCTACGAGCAGTACTTC. This chain links TRBV28 with TRBJ2-7, with TRBD2 identical over 11 bases. Germline loops: CDR1 MDHEN, CDR2 SYDVKM. J was trimmed by 2 bases and V by 5 bases; bases with no gene match: 8. This CDR3 has 16 amino acids.

The chain joins TRBV11-2 to TRBJ2-1; the D is unclear. Germline CDR1 SGHAT, CDR2 FQNNGV. Trimming left V 10 bases short and J 4 bases short, with 17 bases between. The CDR3 totals 14 residues. CDR3 loop: CATQTFSTYNEQFF. CDR3 DNA: TGTGCCACACAGACTTTTTCCACTTACAATGAGCAGTTCTTC. Together with reference TRBV11-2 and TRBJ2-1, the CDR3 gives the full variable domain: EAGVAQSPRYKIIEKRQSVAFWCNPISGHATLYWYQQILGQGPKLLIQFQNNGVVDDSQLPKDRFSAERLKGVDSTLKIQPAKLEDSAVYLCATQTFSTYNEQFFGPGTRLTVL.

As concerns this clonotype: An end of the junction differs from the germline gene, which may be a read error. V usage is TRBV12-5 and J usage is TRBJ2-1, with 12 bases identical to TRBD2. The germline V gene has CDR1 LGHNT and CDR2 FRNRAP. CDR3 length: 15 amino acids. CDR3 in DNA: TGTGCTAGTGGTTTGGGGACTAGCGGGGTTAATGGGCAGTTCTTC. This gives the protein CASGLGTSGVNGQFF.

The rearrangement joins TRBV5-1 to TRBJ2-2; 8 bases line up with TRBD1. The CDR3 runs 18 residues. Germline CDR1 SGHRS, CDR2 YFSETQ. After removal of 2 bases from V and 2 bases from J, the junction contained 11 bases not matched to a gene. DNA of the CDR3: TGCGCCAGCAGCTTTTTAGCCTACGGACAGGGAAACACCGGGGAGCTGTTTTTT. Translating gives CASSFLAYGQGNTGELFF.

Many counts were recorded for this clonotype. The chain carries TRBV28 and TRBJ2-3; D is unclear. This CDR3 region has 15 residues. Germline CDR1 MDHEN, CDR2 SYDVKM. The V gene lost 3 bases and the J gene lost 2 bases, with 12 bases spanning the gap. The CDR3 is CASSFISKTTDTQYF. CDR3 DNA: TGTGCCAGCAGTTTTATCAGCAAAACCACAGATACGCAGTATTTT.

The chain uses TRBV6-1 and TRBJ1-2, with 9 positions matching TRBD1. The junction had 10 bases not matched to a gene; V was cut back by 4 bases and J by 7 bases. Germline V lookup: CDR1 MNHNS, CDR2 SASEGT. The CDR3 has 15 amino acids. The CDR3 loop reads CASSVSRDRATGYTF. The CDR3 DNA sequence: TGTGCCAGCAGTGTGTCCCGGGACAGGGCGACTGGCTACACCTTC.

The J gene is TRBJ2-1, the V gene TRBV5-1, with D maybe TRBD2 (6 bases). This CDR3 contains 12 residues. Trimming removed 2 bases from V and 13 bases from J, with 13 bases in between. Germline V gene sequence: CDR1 SGHRS, CDR2 YFSETQ. CDR3 loop: CASSFDNGSQFF. The DNA of the CDR3 is TGCGCCAGCAGCTTTGATAACGGGAGTCAGTTCTTC.

This clonotype was picked up a small number of times. The rearrangement joins TRBV28 to TRBJ2-4, with D uncertain. Germline CDR1 is MDHEN and CDR2 is SYDVKM. The V end lost 5 bases, the J end lost 3 bases, and 8 bases lay between the germline ends. This CDR3 has 13 amino acids. Here the CDR3 DNA reads TGTGCCAGCAGTGAGCCGTTCAAAAACATTCAGTACTTC. As protein: CASSEPFKNIQYF. Together with reference TRBV28 and TRBJ2-4, the CDR3 gives the full variable domain: DVKVTQSSRYLVKRTGEKVFLECVQDMDHENMFWYRQDPGLGLRLIYFSYDVKMKEKGDIPEGYSVSREKKERFSLILESASTNQTSMYLCASSEPFKNIQYFGAGTRLSVL.

This clonotype showed up many times. CDR3 DNA: TGCAGTGCTAGAGTCCAGGGTGGCTACACCTTC. Translating it yields CSARVQGGYTF. The chain combines TRBV20-1 with TRBJ1-2, with a possible D match to TRBD1 (5 bases). V was cut by 1 base and J by 7 bases, with 7 bases left in between. Germline CDR1 reads DFQATT; CDR2 reads SNEGSKA (reference sequence). This CDR3 contains 11 residues.

The sample holds a few counts of this clonotype. The chain joins TRBV5-1 to TRBJ2-7, with D tentatively TRBD2 (5 bases). Germline V CDR1 and CDR2: SGHRS, YFSETQ. Deletions cut 3 bases from V and 2 bases from J, with 18 bases between. The CDR3 runs to 16 residues. The CDR3, as DNA: TGCGCCAGCAGCTCCGAGGGAAGTTGGGCCCCCTACGAGCAGTACTTC. Translated, it gives CASSSEGSWAPYEQYF. Full variable domain (missing parts from reference TRBV5-1 and TRBJ2-7): KAGVTQTPRYLIKTRGQQVTLSCSPISGHRSVSWYQQTPGQGLQFLFEYFSETQRNKGNFPGRFSGRQFSNSRSEMNVSTLELGDSALYLCASSSEGSWAPYEQYFGPGTRLTVT.

This clonotype was observed a handful of times. V gene TRBV20-1 combines with J gene TRBJ2-1; 7 bases fit TRBD2. The CDR3 is 16 amino acids. V shed 1 base, J shed 9 bases, and the junction held 15 bases outside the gene matches. Per the germline V gene, CDR1 is DFQATT and CDR2 is SNEGSKA (reference sequence). CDR3 DNA: TGCAGTGCTAGAGCTGGCCTAGCGGTTGAGCTCGGTGAGCAGTTCTTC. This translates into CSARAGLAVELGEQFF.

Note on this clonotype: A much more abundant neighbour one base away suggests this may be a read error. The chain uses TRBV29-1 and TRBJ2-5; 7 bases are a match to TRBD1. The end of the DNA fits TRBJ2-7 better, so the J call may be wrong. Germline V lookup: CDR1 SQVTM, CDR2 ANQGSEA. The CDR3 spans 16 residues. As DNA, the CDR3 is TGCAGCGTCGACAAAACCGGGACAGCCACATCCTACGAGCAGTACTTC. Translated, it gives CSVDKTGTATSYEQYF.

The gene calls are TRBV20-1 and TRBJ1-1, with a possible D match to TRBD1 (6 bases). The ends were cut back, 6 bases at V and 4 bases at J, with 27 bases in the middle. CDR3 length: 17 residues. CDR1 and CDR2 (germline): DFQATT, SNEGSKA (reference sequence). CDR3 coding DNA: TGCAGTGCGCCTTGGTGGCGGACAGTCTCGAGGGGCACTGAAGCTTTCTTT. It is translated as CSAPWWRTVSRGTEAFF.

The chain has TRBV12-3 or TRBV12-4 and TRBJ1-2; TRBD1 matches 7 bases. With 5 bases clipped from V and 0 bases from J, the junction kept 9 bases outside the gene matches. The CDR3 is 16 amino acids. The CDR3 here is CASSPSPGQPNYGYTF. The CDR3 DNA is TGTGCCAGCAGTCCGAGCCCGGGACAGCCTAACTATGGCTACACCTTC.

The J gene is TRBJ2-1, the V gene TRBV5-1; possible D gene TRBD2, 7 bases. The CDR3 is made up of 16 amino acids. Trimming left V 4 bases short and J 3 bases short, with 17 bases between. Germline CDR1 is SGHRS and CDR2 is YFSETQ. CDR3: CASSPRGGGLYNEQFF. The CDR3 nucleotides read TGCGCCAGCAGCCCGAGAGGCGGGGGCCTCTACAATGAGCAGTTCTTC.

The J gene is TRBJ2-1, the V gene TRBV4-2; TRBD2 agrees at 9 bases. The ends lost 0 bases at V and 4 bases at J; junction bases unmatched: 4. Germline assignment: CDR1 LGHNA and CDR2 YNFKEQ. This CDR3 region has 16 residues. The DNA of the CDR3 is TGTGCCAGCAGCCAAGATCCAGGACTAGCGTACAATGAGCAGTTCTTC. Its translation is CASSQDPGLAYNEQFF.

With regard to this clonotype: At one end, the junction sequence differs from germline, possibly due to a read error. This chain connects TRBV10-3 to TRBJ1-6, with 7 bases matching TRBD1. The CDR3 runs to 16 residues. Germline V gives CDR1 ENHRY, CDR2 SYGVKD. The CDR3 DNA is TGTGCCATCAGACGTACAGGGGCCTTAGATAATTCCCCCCTCCACTTT. It specifies CAIRRTGALDNSPLHF.

This chain links TRBV10-1 with TRBJ2-4, with 10 bases that match TRBD2. The J call may be wrong; the DNA end is better matched by TRBJ2-5. Germline V gene lookup returns CDR1 WNHNN and CDR2 SYGVQD (reference sequence). This CDR3 has 18 residues. CDR3 in DNA: TGCGCCAGCAGTCCATGGGGCAAAGCGGGGGGGCCTTTGGAGACCCAGTACTTC. This encodes CASSPWGKAGGPLETQYF.

As to this clonotype: A read error may be the cause here, since a much bigger clone is one base away. The chain couples TRBV24-1 to TRBJ2-3, with 8 bases identical to TRBD1. Germline assignment: CDR1 KGHDR and CDR2 SFDVKD. The CDR3 is 15 amino acids. Trimming took 4 bases from V and 3 from J; bases not matched to a gene: 5. CDR3 residues: CATSDRGQGTDTQYF. CDR3 DNA: TGTGCCACCAGTGACCGCGGACAGGGAACAGATACGCAGTATTTT.

J is TRBJ2-2 and V is TRBV2, with TRBD2 matching 14 bases. Germline V gene lookup returns CDR1 SNHLY and CDR2 FYNNEI. The V and J ends lost 7 bases and 8 bases, in that order; junction bases with no gene match: 6. The CDR3 consists of 15 residues. Here the CDR3 reads CASMGTSGRSGELFF. DNA for the CDR3: TGTGCCAGCATGGGGACTAGCGGGAGATCGGGGGAGCTGTTTTTT.

As regards this clonotype: The junction does not match germline at one end; this may be a read error. V and J are TRBV6-5 and TRBJ1-4; D possibly corresponds to TRBD1 (6 bases). Germline assignment: CDR1 MNHEY and CDR2 SVGAGI. This CDR3 contains 14 residues. The CDR3 is CAISSGTPNEKLFF. DNA of the CDR3: TGTGCCATCAGTTCGGGGACACCTAATGAAAAACTGTTTTTT.

This clonotype was counted ten times or more. The CDR3 loop reads CAIRDRAYEQYF. The DNA of the CDR3 is TGTGCCATCAGGGACAGAGCCTACGAGCAGTACTTC. This chain uses TRBV10-3 with TRBJ2-7; weak D call: TRBD1 (6 bases). V lost 6 bases, J lost 2 bases, and 8 bases lay in between. Per germline, CDR1 ENHRY and CDR2 SYGVKD. The CDR3 totals 12 residues.

This clonotype was found many times. This rearrangement joins TRBV28 to TRBJ2-7; D gene unclear. The CDR3 contains 12 residues. V was shortened by 7 bases and J by 2 bases, with 9 bases between the two germline ends. The germline CDR1 and CDR2 sequences are MDHEN and SYDVKM. CDR3 DNA sequence: TGTGCCAGCAACACAGCTGCCTACGAGCAGTACTTC. Its protein is CASNTAAYEQYF. The entire variable domain, with the rest obtained from reference TRBV28 and TRBJ2-7, is as follows: DVKVTQSSRYLVKRTGEKVFLECVQDMDHENMFWYRQDPGLGLRLIYFSYDVKMKEKGDIPEGYSVSREKKERFSLILESASTNQTSMYLCASNTAAYEQYFGPGTRLTVT.

This clonotype was seen only a few times. The V call is TRBV27, the J call TRBJ2-5; TRBD1 is a possible D gene (5 bases). Trimming took 2 bases from V and 7 from J, leaving 14 bases between them. This CDR3 has 14 amino acids. Germline V gives CDR1 MNHEY, CDR2 SMNVEV (reference sequence). The DNA of the CDR3 is TGTGCCAGCAGTTTAAAATGGACAATTCCGACCCAGTACTTC. Translating it yields CASSLKWTIPTQYF.

The genes are TRBV28 and TRBJ1-5; D possibly corresponds to TRBD1 (6 bases). The CDR3 contains 17 residues. V was shortened by 3 bases and J by 4 bases, with 19 bases between the two germline ends. Germline CDR1 reads MDHEN; CDR2 reads SYDVKM. The CDR3 here is CASSFDRRSQINQPQHF. The DNA for the CDR3 is TGTGCCAGCAGTTTCGACAGGAGGTCGCAAATTAATCAGCCCCAGCATTTT.